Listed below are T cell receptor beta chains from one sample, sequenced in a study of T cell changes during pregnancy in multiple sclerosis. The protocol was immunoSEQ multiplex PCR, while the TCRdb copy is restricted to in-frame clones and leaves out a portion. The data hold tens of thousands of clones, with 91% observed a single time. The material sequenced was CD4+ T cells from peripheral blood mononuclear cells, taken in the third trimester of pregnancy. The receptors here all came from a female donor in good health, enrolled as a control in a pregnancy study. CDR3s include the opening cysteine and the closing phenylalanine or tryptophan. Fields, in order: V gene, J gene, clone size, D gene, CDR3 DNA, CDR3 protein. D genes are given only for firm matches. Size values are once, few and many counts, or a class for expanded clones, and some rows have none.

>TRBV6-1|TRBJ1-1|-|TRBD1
TGTGCCACGTGGGACAGGGGGAGGAACACTGAAGCTTTCTTT
CATWDRGRNTEAFF
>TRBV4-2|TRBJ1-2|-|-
TGTGCCAGCAGCCTAAGTCCAGAGGGTAGCTATGGCTACACCTTC
CASSLSPEGSYGYTF
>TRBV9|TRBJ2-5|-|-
TGTGCCAGCAGCGTAGCTTCCCCGACGATCGCGGGGGCCCCGTACCAAGAGACCCAGTACTTC
CASSVASPTIAGAPYQETQYF
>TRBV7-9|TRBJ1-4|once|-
TGTGCCAGCAGCTCCCCAGGATTTAATGAAAAACTGTTTTTT
CASSSPGFNEKLFF
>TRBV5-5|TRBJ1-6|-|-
TGTGCCAGCAGCCCGCGGGCGGGGGAGGATTCACCCCTCCACTTT
CASSPRAGEDSPLHF
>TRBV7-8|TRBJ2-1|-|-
TGTGCCAGCAGCCGAGGGATAGCTGGTGAGCAGTTCTTC
CASSRGIAGEQFF
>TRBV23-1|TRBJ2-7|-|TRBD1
TGCGCCAGCAGTCCGGGGACAGGGTTCATTGGCTCCTACGAGCAGTACTTC
CASSPGTGFIGSYEQYF
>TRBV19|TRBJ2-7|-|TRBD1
TGTGCCAGTGCTAACAGGGGGAGTCCCTACGAGCAGTACTTC
CASANRGSPYEQYF
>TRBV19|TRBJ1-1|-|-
TGTGCCAGTAGTTTTCGCACTGAAGCTTTCTTT
CASSFRTEAFF
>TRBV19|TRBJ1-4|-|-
TGTGCCAGTAGGTTCCTCAATGAAAAACTGTTTTTT
CASRFLNEKLFF
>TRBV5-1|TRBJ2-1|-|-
TGCGCCAGCCGTCGAGGGGGGGAACTGTCCTACAATGAGCAGTTCTTC
CASRRGGELSYNEQFF
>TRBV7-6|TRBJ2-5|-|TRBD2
TGTGCCAGCAGCTCAACTAGCGGGGGGGCTTGGGAGACCCAGTACTTC
CASSSTSGGAWETQYF
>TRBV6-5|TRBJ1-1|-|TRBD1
TGTGCCAGCAGCCGACAGGGGGGCACTGAAGCTTTCTTT
CASSRQGGTEAFF
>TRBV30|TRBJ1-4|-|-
TGTGCCCGCACAGGTGATAATAATGAAAAACTGTTTTTT
CARTGDNNEKLFF
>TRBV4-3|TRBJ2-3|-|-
TGCGCCAGCAGCCAAGGGAGGGCTAGCGTTACATCTTCAGATACGCAGTATTTT
CASSQGRASVTSSDTQYF
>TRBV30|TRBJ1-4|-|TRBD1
TGTGCCTGGAGTCGGGACAGGGGTAATGAAAAACTGTTTTTT
CAWSRDRGNEKLFF
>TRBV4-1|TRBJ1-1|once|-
TGCGCCAGCCGAACTACAGGGAAAAAAGGCACTGAAGCTTTCTTT
CASRTTGKKGTEAFF
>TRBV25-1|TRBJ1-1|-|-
TGTGCCACCGGGAGCACTGAAGCTTTCTTT
CATGSTEAFF
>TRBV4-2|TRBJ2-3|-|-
TGTGCCAGCAGCCAAACTACGGGATCGGCGGGGAGAACAGATACGCAGTATTTT
CASSQTTGSAGRTDTQYF
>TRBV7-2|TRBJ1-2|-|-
TGTGCCAGCAGCCGGCAAGACAGCCCTCAAGGCTACACCTTC
CASSRQDSPQGYTF
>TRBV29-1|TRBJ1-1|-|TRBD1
TGCAGCGTCGCAGACAGGGGGACTGAAGCTTTCTTT
CSVADRGTEAFF
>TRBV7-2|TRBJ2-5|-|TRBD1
TGTGCCAGCAGCTCTGGAGGGACAGGGAGGGTTGGAGAGACCCAGTACTTC
CASSSGGTGRVGETQYF
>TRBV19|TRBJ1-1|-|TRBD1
TGTGCCAGTAGAACCGGGACAGCGAACACTGAAGCTTTCTTT
CASRTGTANTEAFF
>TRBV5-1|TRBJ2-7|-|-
TGCGCCAGCAGCTTGGCCTTTGGAGACGAGCAGTACTTC
CASSLAFGDEQYF
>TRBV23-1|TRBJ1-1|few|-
TGCGCCAGCAGTCATTGGACAGAAGTGAACACTGAAGCTTTCTTT
CASSHWTEVNTEAFF
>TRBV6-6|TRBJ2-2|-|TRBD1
TGTGCCAGCAGTGATGGGACAGGGGAAGTCGGGGAGCTGTTTTTT
CASSDGTGEVGELFF
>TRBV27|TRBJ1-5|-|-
TGTGCCAGCAGTTCCATTGGGCGCAATCAGCCCCAGCATTTT
CASSSIGRNQPQHF
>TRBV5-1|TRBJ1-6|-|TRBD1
TGCGCCAGCAGCCCTTCATTATTACCGGGACAGGGGGCGAATTCACCCCTCCACTTT
CASSPSLLPGQGANSPLHF
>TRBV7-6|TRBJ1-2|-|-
TGTGCCAGCAGCCCTTTAGCCGTCCGGTCCTATGGCTACACCTTC
CASSPLAVRSYGYTF
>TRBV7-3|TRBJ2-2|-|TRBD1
TGTGCCAGCAGCTCCCTCGGGACAGGGTTCCTGAACACCGGGGAGCTGTTTTTT
CASSSLGTGFLNTGELFF
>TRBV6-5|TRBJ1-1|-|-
TGTGCCAGCATACTCCCAGGGGCTGGGAACACTGAAGCTTTCTTT
CASILPGAGNTEAFF
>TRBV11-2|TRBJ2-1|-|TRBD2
TGTGCCAGCAGCTTACGCGGAGCGGGGGCCTACAATGAGCAGTTCTTC
CASSLRGAGAYNEQFF
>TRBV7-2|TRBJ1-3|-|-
TGTGCCAGCAGCAAACAGGGTACTAACTCTGGAAACACCATATATTTT
CASSKQGTNSGNTIYF
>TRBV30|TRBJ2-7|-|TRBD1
TGTGCCTGGAGTATAGGGGGACAGTTATTCTCCTACGAGCAGTACTTC
CAWSIGGQLFSYEQYF
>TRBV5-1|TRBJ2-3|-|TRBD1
TGCGCCAGCAGCTTTGGACAGGCCCGTGGAGATACGCAGTATTTT
CASSFGQARGDTQYF
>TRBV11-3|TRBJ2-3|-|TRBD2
TGTGCCAGCAGCTCGGGACTAGCAGGAAATACGCAGTATTTT
CASSSGLAGNTQYF
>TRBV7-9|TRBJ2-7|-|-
TGTGCCAGCAGCCTCGACAGTCCATACTACGAGCAGTACTTC
CASSLDSPYYEQYF
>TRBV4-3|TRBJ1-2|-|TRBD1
TGCGCCAGCAGCCTTCGAACAGGGGGCAACTATGGCTACACCTTC
CASSLRTGGNYGYTF
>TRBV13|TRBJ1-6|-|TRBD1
TGTGCCGGTTACGGGACAGAATCCATCAAGGGTCCACCCCTCCACTTT
CAGYGTESIKGPPLHF
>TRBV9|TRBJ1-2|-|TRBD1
TGTGCCAGCAGCCCCGGGACAGCGCCAACTAACTATGGCTACACCTTC
CASSPGTAPTNYGYTF
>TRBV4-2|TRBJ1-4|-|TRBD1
TGTGCCAGCAGCCAGGGGGGCGGGACAGTTAATGAAAAACTGTTTTTT
CASSQGGGTVNEKLFF
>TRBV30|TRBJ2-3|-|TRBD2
TGTGCCCGGAGTGTAGAATCTAGCGGGGGGGCTGCAGATACGCAGTATTTT
CARSVESSGGAADTQYF
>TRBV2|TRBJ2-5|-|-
TGTGCCAGCAAGGTGGAAGGGGTGAAGTCGGAGACCCAGTACTTC
CASKVEGVKSETQYF
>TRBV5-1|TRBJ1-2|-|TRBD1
TGCGCCAGCAGCCCCGGGACAGGGGGCGGCTACACCTTC
CASSPGTGGGYTF
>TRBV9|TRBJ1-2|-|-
TGTGCCAGCAGCCTCATGGGCGGGAATAACTATGGCTACACCTTC
CASSLMGGNNYGYTF
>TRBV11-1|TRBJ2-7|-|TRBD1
TGTGCCAGCAGCTTAGCGGGGACAGGTTTCTACGAGCAGTACTTC
CASSLAGTGFYEQYF